These 24 T cell receptor beta chains share one sample of origin, sequenced in a study of T cell responses to AZD1222 COVID-19 vaccine. Clones were sequenced by immunoSEQ multiplex PCR, and TCRdb holds only the in-frame ones, with some missing. Of 100,000 to 150,000 clones listed, less than 95% are singletons. The material was peripheral blood, obtained on day 0 of AZD1222 vaccination. The source is an adult in good health.

The chain employs TRBV27 and TRBJ1-6; the match to TRBD1 covers 9 bases. Germline V gene data show CDR1 as MNHEY and CDR2 as SMNVEV (reference sequence). The length of the CDR3 is 15 residues. V was clipped by 2 bases and J by 6 bases; unmatched bases: 2. CDR3 coding DNA: TGTGCCAGCAGTTTAACAGGGGGCACTAATTCACCCCTCCACTTT. It yields the protein CASSLTGGTNSPLHF.

The rearrangement uses TRBV27 and TRBJ2-1, with 16 positions matching TRBD2. V shed 4 bases and J 8 bases; nucleotides not matched to a gene: 5. The CDR3 has 16 amino acids. CDR1 is MNHEY, CDR2 SMNVEV, per germline (reference sequence). The CDR3 bases are TGTGCCAGCAGTTCCCCCGGGACTAGCGGGAGGGATGAGCAGTTCTTC. Translating gives CASSSPGTSGRDEQFF.

In this sample, this clone turned up a few times. This chain joins TRBV4-3 and TRBJ2-6, with D possibly matching TRBD1 (6 bases). The length of the CDR3 is 16 residues. Germline-derived CDR1 and CDR2 are LGHNA and YSLEER. Trimming stripped 0 bases from V and 1 base from J, with 7 bases between. The CDR3 coding sequence is TGCGCCAGCAGCCAAGAAACAGGGTCTGGGGCCAACGTCCTGACTTTC. Translated: CASSQETGSGANVLTF.

This chain connects TRBV28 to TRBJ1-1; 7 bases are shared with TRBD1. The V and J ends lost 10 bases and 3 bases, in that order; junction bases with no gene match: 8. The CDR3 length is 13 residues. Germline V lookup: CDR1 MDHEN, CDR2 SYDVKM. The CDR3 loop reads CATSRQGDTEAFF. Written as DNA, the CDR3 is TGTGCCACCTCGCGACAGGGCGACACTGAAGCTTTCTTT.

This clone has a single count. The V gene is TRBV4-3, the J gene TRBJ2-1; TRBD1 agrees at 10 bases. The ends lost 3 bases at V and 4 bases at J; junction bases unmatched: 6. Germline V CDR1 and CDR2: LGHNA, YSLEER. The CDR3 totals 16 residues. This CDR3 reads CASSQGQGQGYNEQFF. The CDR3 coding sequence is TGCGCCAGCAGCCAGGGCCAGGGACAGGGGTACAATGAGCAGTTCTTC.

This rearrangement joins TRBV19 to TRBJ2-7; 10 bases are shared with TRBD2. The CDR3 spans 14 residues. V lost 4 bases to trimming and J lost 6 bases; unmatched junction nucleotides: 6. Germline V gene lookup returns CDR1 LNHDA and CDR2 SQIVND (reference sequence). The CDR3 DNA is TGTGCCAGTAGTAATAGCGGGGGGCTCCTCGAGCAGTACTTC. It codes for CASSNSGGLLEQYF.

The chain links TRBV27 to TRBJ1-4; D may be TRBD1 (6 bases). Trimming left V 1 base short and J 4 bases short, with 13 bases between. Germline V gene lookup returns CDR1 MNHEY and CDR2 SMNVEV (reference sequence). The CDR3 has 16 amino acids. The CDR3 bases are TGTGCCAGCAGTTTATGGGGCGGGGGCGTTAATGAAAAACTGTTTTTT. Its protein is CASSLWGGGVNEKLFF.

The DNA of the CDR3 is TGTGCCAGTAGCCGTCTTCCATCGAGTATCCTCCTAGGCAATTCACCCCTCCACTTT. This encodes CASSRLPSSILLGNSPLHF. This chain links TRBV19 with TRBJ1-6; D unclear. V was shortened by 6 bases and J by 7 bases, with 28 bases between the two germline ends. The CDR3 consists of 19 residues. Germline V CDR1 and CDR2: LNHDA, SQIVND (reference sequence).

The chain has TRBV6-2 or TRBV6-3 and TRBJ1-3, with a possible D match to TRBD1 (5 bases). This CDR3 spans 14 amino acids. Trimming took 4 bases from V and 8 from J, leaving 15 bases between them. Germline V lookup: CDR1 MNHEY, CDR2 SVGEGT. The CDR3 loop reads CASSFPGTGDTIYF. The CDR3 DNA sequence: TGTGCCAGCAGTTTTCCCGGGACGGGGGACACCATATATTTT.

The chain is built from TRBV27 and TRBJ1-1, with TRBD1 identical over 10 bases. The CDR3 consists of 15 residues. Germline V gives CDR1 MNHEY, CDR2 SMNVEV (reference sequence). Germline trimming cut 3 bases from V and 5 bases from J; bases unmatched to any gene: 6. The CDR3 bases are TGTGCCAGCAGTTTGGACAGGGGGATGGGGACTGAAGCTTTCTTT. Protein: CASSLDRGMGTEAFF.

The chain is built from TRBV18 and TRBJ1-6, with 11 bases identical to TRBD1. This CDR3 region has 15 residues. After removal of 3 bases from V and 7 bases from J, the junction contained 2 bases not matched to a gene. Looked up from germline, CDR1 is KGHSH and CDR2 is LQKENI. CDR3 bases: TGTGCCAGCTCACCGGACAGGGGGCCGAATTCACCCCTCCACTTT. This codes for CASSPDRGPNSPLHF. Full variable domain (missing parts from reference TRBV18 and TRBJ1-6): NAGVMQNPRHLVRRRGQEARLRCSPMKGHSHVYWYRQLPEEGLKFMVYLQKENIIDESGMPKERFSAEFPKEGPSILRIQQVVRGDSAAYFCASSPDRGPNSPLHFGNGTRLTVT.

This sequence joins TRBV7-2 and TRBJ2-2; 8 bases agree with TRBD1. With V trimmed by 6 bases and J by 4 bases, 10 bases remained unmatched. Germline V CDR1 and CDR2: SGHTA, FQGNSA. The CDR3 consists of 16 residues. In DNA, the CDR3 is TGTGCCAGCAGTTCCGACAGGGGCGGTCTCACCGGGGAGCTGTTTTTT. This translates into CASSSDRGGLTGELFF.

The chain joins TRBV6-5 to TRBJ1-4; tentative D call: TRBD1 (5 bases). CDR3 length: 14 residues. V lost 5 bases, J lost 5 bases, and 12 bases lay in between. CDR1 MNHEY and CDR2 SVGAGI come from the germline V gene. The CDR3 loop is CASSTTANNEKLFF. The CDR3 DNA reads as TGTGCCAGCAGTACGACAGCTAACAATGAAAAACTGTTTTTT.

The chain couples TRBV7-9 to TRBJ1-2, with unresolved D. Germline lookup yields CDR1 SEHNR and CDR2 FQNEAQ (reference sequence). This CDR3 has 16 amino acids. Trimming left V 4 bases short and J 2 bases short, with 17 bases between. CDR3 sequence reads: CASSSPLSGVNYGYTF. The CDR3 DNA sequence: TGTGCCAGCAGCTCCCCCTTAAGCGGGGTAAACTATGGCTACACCTTC.

The sample holds many counts of this clone. J is TRBJ2-7 and V is TRBV5-1; 8 bases agree with TRBD2. This CDR3 is 16 amino acids long. The junction had 7 bases not matched to a gene; V was cut back by 0 bases and J by 2 bases. Germline assignment: CDR1 SGHRS and CDR2 YFSETQ. The CDR3 sequence is CASSLAGGLLTYEQYF. CDR3 in DNA: TGCGCCAGCAGCTTGGCGGGGGGGCTCTTAACCTACGAGCAGTACTTC.

The rearrangement uses TRBV7-9 and TRBJ1-2, with 9 bases fitting TRBD1. There are 14 residues in the CDR3. CDR1 is SEHNR, CDR2 FQNEAQ, per germline (reference sequence). J gave up 2 bases and V 4 bases, and 2 bases lay outside the gene matches. The CDR3 sequence is CASSSGQGNYGYTF. The CDR3 bases are TGTGCCAGCAGCTCGGGACAGGGAAACTATGGCTACACCTTC.

CDR3 in DNA: TGTGCCAGCAGTTTACTGATGAATCAGCCCCAGCATTTT. It codes for CASSLLMNQPQHF. The rearrangement links TRBV27 to TRBJ1-5, with D hard to call. Trimming stripped 2 bases from V and 4 bases from J, with 6 bases between. CDR3 length: 13 residues. Germline V gene data show CDR1 as MNHEY and CDR2 as SMNVEV (reference sequence).

V gene TRBV16 combines with J gene TRBJ1-3; no clear D gene. CDR1 KGHSY and CDR2 FQNENV come from the germline V gene. The V end lost 0 bases, the J end lost 2 bases, and 5 bases lay between the germline ends. This CDR3 spans 14 amino acids. CDR3 nucleotide sequence: TGTGCCAGCAGCCAATCTGGGGCTGGAAACACCATATATTTT. It encodes CASSQSGAGNTIYF.

J is TRBJ1-1 and V is TRBV5-8; no firm D call. Germline loops: CDR1 SGHTS, CDR2 YDEGEE. CDR3 size: 15 residues. The ends were cut back, 0 bases at V and 0 bases at J, with 9 bases in the middle. The CDR3 loop is CASSLVGRMNTEAFF. The CDR3 region has the DNA TGTGCCAGCAGCTTGGTTGGCAGGATGAACACTGAAGCTTTCTTT.

V usage is TRBV7-2 and J usage is TRBJ2-4; 8 nucleotides agree with TRBD2. Germline V gene data show CDR1 as SGHTA and CDR2 as FQGNSA. V lost 0 bases and J lost 3; bases outside the gene matches: 4. The CDR3 runs 16 residues. The CDR3 DNA reads TGTGCCAGCAGCTTAGCTAGCGGGGAAGTCAAAAACATTCAGTACTTC. It is translated as CASSLASGEVKNIQYF.

This chain links TRBV6-2 or TRBV6-3 with TRBJ1-2; tentative D call: TRBD1 (5 bases). V was cut by 6 bases and J by 9 bases, with 11 bases left in between. Looked up from germline, CDR1 is MNHEY and CDR2 is SVGEGT. The CDR3 has 11 residues. The CDR3 coding sequence is TGTGCCAGCAGCCCGGGGGTCCGCTACACCTTC. Translation: CASSPGVRYTF.

V is TRBV7-9 and J is TRBJ2-1; no definite D call. This CDR3 spans 12 amino acids. V lost 6 bases to trimming and J lost 8 bases, with 11 bases between them. CDR1 is SEHNR, CDR2 FQNEAQ, per germline (reference sequence). CDR3 protein: CASRQLVHEQFF. In DNA form, the CDR3 reads TGTGCCAGCAGACAATTAGTCCATGAGCAGTTCTTC.

The chain carries TRBV5-1 and TRBJ1-4, with 7 bases fitting TRBD1. CDR3 size: 15 residues. J gave up 0 bases and V 3 bases, and 2 bases lay outside the gene matches. CDR1 and CDR2 (germline): SGHRS, YFSETQ. The CDR3 spells CASSSGGATNEKLFF. CDR3 nucleotides: TGCGCCAGCAGCTCAGGGGGGGCAACTAATGAAAAACTGTTTTTT.

This clone was detected only once. The chain carries TRBV27 and TRBJ1-5, with 8 bases matching TRBD1. Trimming cost V 7 bases and J 7 bases; bases outside gene matches: 15. The CDR3 is made up of 16 amino acids. The germline CDR1 and CDR2 sequences are MNHEY and SMNVEV (reference sequence). The CDR3 nucleotides are TGTGCCAGCACCCATACGACAGGGGATACGAGACAGCCCCAGCATTTT. This translates into CASTHTTGDTRQPQHF.